One and the same sample provided the 8 T cell receptor beta chains below, sequenced in a study of blood T cell repertoires in COVID-19. The assay was immunoSEQ multiplex PCR, and TCRdb's table has in-frame clones only and misses some. Among some 180,000 clones listed, about 80% were seen once. Sequencing was performed on peripheral blood. These TCRs come from a man aged 55 to 70 with acute or convalescent COVID-19.

This clone was seen once. The chain recombines TRBV7-2 with TRBJ2-3; no clear D gene. The CDR3 has 15 amino acids. CDR1 and CDR2 from the germline V gene are SGHTA and FQGNSA. The V and J ends lost 4 bases and 1 base respectively, with 12 bases between them. The CDR3 protein is CASSSPSSGTDTQYF. Written as DNA, the CDR3 is TGTGCCAGCAGCTCCCCCTCTAGTGGCACAGATACGCAGTATTTT.

This sequence joins TRBV11-2 and TRBJ2-5; unclear D gene. The V end lost 5 bases, the J end lost 0 bases, and 13 bases lay between the germline ends. This CDR3 is 15 amino acids long. Germline loops: CDR1 SGHAT, CDR2 FQNNGV. CDR3: CASSDLLEYQETQYF. The CDR3 DNA sequence: TGTGCCAGCAGCGACCTCCTGGAGTACCAAGAGACCCAGTACTTC.

The genes are TRBV6-5 and TRBJ1-2; 9 bases fit TRBD1. The CDR3 has 14 amino acids. V gave up 6 bases and J gave up 3 bases; unmatched junction bases: 5. The V gene's germline CDR1 is MNHEY and CDR2 SVGAGI. The CDR3 nucleotides are TGTGCCAGCAGGAGGGACAGGGTCGACTATGGCTACACCTTC. Amino acid sequence: CASRRDRVDYGYTF.

This sequence joins TRBV9 and TRBJ1-5; D gene ambiguous. The germline CDR1 and CDR2 sequences are SGDLS and YYNGEE. The CDR3 totals 13 residues. Trimming cost V 0 bases and J 3 bases, with 4 bases left between them. The CDR3 loop reads CASSVDYNQPQHF. CDR3 in DNA: TGTGCCAGCAGCGTAGACTACAATCAGCCCCAGCATTTT. Looking up the rest from reference TRBV9 and TRBJ1-5 gives the full variable domain: DSGVTQTPKHLITATGQRVTLRCSPRSGDLSVYWYQQSLDQGLQFLIQYYNGEERAKGNILERFSAQQFPDLHSELNLSSLELGDSALYFCASSVDYNQPQHFGDGTRLSIL.

V and J are TRBV7-8 and TRBJ2-2; unclear D gene. Between the trimmed V and J ends, which lost 1 base and 5 bases, there was a span of 11 bases. Germline V gene lookup returns CDR1 SGHVS and CDR2 FQNEAQ. This CDR3 region has 15 residues. CDR3 DNA sequence: TGTGCCAGCAGCTTAGTTGCGACATGGACCGGGGAGCTGTTTTTT. Protein sequence: CASSLVATWTGELFF.

The chain links TRBV2 to TRBJ1-2; D not certain. CDR3 length: 11 residues. Trimming removed 6 bases from V and 4 bases from J, with 6 bases in between. Per germline, CDR1 SNHLY and CDR2 FYNNEI. The CDR3 nucleotides are TGTGCCAGCAGGGAGATCTATGGCTACACCTTC. The encoded protein is CASREIYGYTF.

This chain uses TRBV4-1 with TRBJ2-1; 10 bases are a match to TRBD1. This CDR3 is built from 14 residues. Looked up from germline, CDR1 is MGHRA and CDR2 is YSYEKL. The ends lost 2 bases at V and 7 bases at J; junction bases unmatched: 2. CDR3 in amino acids: CASSQTDRGNEQFF. The CDR3, as DNA: TGCGCCAGCAGCCAAACGGACAGGGGGAATGAGCAGTTCTTC.

This chain links TRBV19 with TRBJ1-1; 7 bases agree with TRBD1. This CDR3 has 14 residues. After removal of 5 bases from V and 5 bases from J, the junction contained 8 bases not matched to a gene. The V gene's germline CDR1 is LNHDA and CDR2 SQIVND (reference sequence). Here the CDR3 DNA reads TGTGCCAGTAGTCCCGGGACAGACCTTACTGAAGCTTTCTTT. It translates to CASSPGTDLTEAFF.